Each of the 20 T cell receptor beta chains below was sequenced from the same sample in a study of shared T cell receptors in the human thymus. Clones were read by immunoSEQ multiplex PCR, and TCRdb kept only the in-frame ones, dropping some. The sample comprises about 660,000 clones, roughly 86% of which are singletons, and more than 0.009% rests with the top ten. These records were also assigned to another study, of human thymus T cells.

The specimen sequenced was thymocytes. These receptors were collected from a boy under three years old with a congenital heart defect.

The chain combines TRBV27 with TRBJ1-5; maybe TRBD1 (6 bases). Trimming cost V 0 bases and J 1 base, with 25 bases left between them. The germline CDR1 and CDR2 sequences are MNHEY and SMNVEV (reference sequence). The CDR3 covers 21 residues. The CDR3 DNA reads TGTGCCAGCAGTTTATCAGGTTTCAATGAGGCAGGGGAGTTAAGCAATCAGCCCCAGCATTTT. Protein product: CASSLSGFNEAGELSNQPQHF.

This clone was seen only once. V is TRBV6-5 and J is TRBJ1-1, with 9 bases aligning to TRBD1. The germline CDR1 and CDR2 sequences are MNHEY and SVGAGI. The CDR3 runs 15 residues. The V segment lost 8 bases and the J segment 3 bases; nucleotides outside the gene matches: 10. The CDR3 reads CASGGQGRVYTEAFF. The CDR3, as DNA: TGTGCCAGCGGGGGACAGGGTCGTGTGTACACTGAAGCTTTCTTT.

The V call is TRBV5-1, the J call TRBJ2-7, with a tentative D call TRBD2 (5 bases). The CDR3 has 13 residues. Germline CDR1 is SGHRS and CDR2 is YFSETQ. Trimming removed 1 base at V and 6 bases at J, with 11 bases between. The CDR3 sequence is CASSLRQDCEQYF. For the CDR3, the DNA is TGCGCCAGCAGCTTGCGGCAGGACTGCGAGCAGTACTTC.

The rearrangement uses TRBV7-2 and TRBJ2-4, with D possibly matching TRBD2 (6 bases). Germline CDR1 SGHTA, CDR2 FQGNSA. V was cut by 4 bases and J by 4 bases, with 14 bases left in between. There are 15 residues in the CDR3. CDR3: CASSSRDGGKNIQYF. CDR3 DNA sequence: TGTGCCAGCAGCTCTAGGGACGGAGGGAAAAACATTCAGTACTTC.

This rearrangement joins TRBV7-9 to TRBJ2-5, with 8 nucleotides matching TRBD1. The CDR3 length is 14 residues. V lost 4 bases and J lost 4; bases outside the gene matches: 5. Germline values: CDR1 SEHNR, CDR2 FQNEAQ (reference sequence). This CDR3 is CASSSDRELETQYF. CDR3 in DNA: TGTGCCAGCAGCTCGGACAGGGAATTAGAGACCCAGTACTTC. Together with reference TRBV7-9 and TRBJ2-5, the CDR3 gives the full variable domain: DTGVSQNPRHKITKRGQNVTFRCDPISEHNRLYWYRQTLGQGPEFLTYFQNEAQLEKSRLLSDRFSAERPKGSFSTLEIQRTEQGDSAMYLCASSSDRELETQYFGPGTRLLVL.

V and J are TRBV6-6 and TRBJ2-7, with D unresolved. This CDR3 is built from 10 residues. The V and J ends lost 8 bases and 5 bases respectively, with 7 bases between them. The germline gives CDR1 MNHNY, CDR2 SVGAGI (reference sequence). CDR3 DNA: TGTGCCAGCCGCAGCGACGAGCAGTACTTC. Translation: CASRSDEQYF.

The gene calls are TRBV7-9 and TRBJ2-1, with 11 bases lining up with TRBD2. The V and J ends lost 1 base and 6 bases, in that order; junction bases with no gene match: 2. The germline gives CDR1 SEHNR, CDR2 FQNEAQ (reference sequence). CDR3 length: 15 residues. CDR3 amino acids: CASSLGLAGTNEQFF. As DNA, the CDR3 is TGTGCCAGCAGCTTAGGACTAGCGGGAACCAATGAGCAGTTCTTC.

The J gene is TRBJ2-1, the V gene TRBV14; D might be TRBD2 (6 bases). The germline V gene encodes CDR1 SGHDN and CDR2 FVKESK. This CDR3 has 14 residues. Trimming shortened V by 11 bases and J by 12 bases, and 26 bases separated the two germline ends. The chain's CDR3 is CASGERVPYAVQFF. In nucleotides, the CDR3 is TGTGCCTCCGGGGAGCGGGTACCCTATGCGGTGCAGTTCTTC. Full variable domain (missing parts from reference TRBV14 and TRBJ2-1): EAGVTQFPSHSVIEKGQTVTLRCDPISGHDNLYWYRRVMGKEIKFLLHFVKESKQDESGMPNNRFLAERTGGTYSTLKVQPAELEDSGVYFCASGERVPYAVQFFGPGTRLTVL.

The rearrangement joins TRBV7-9 to TRBJ1-2, with 8 bases aligning to TRBD1. J gave up 2 bases and V 6 bases, and 5 bases lay outside the gene matches. The CDR3 totals 14 residues. CDR1 and CDR2 from the germline V gene are SEHNR and FQNEAQ (reference sequence). The CDR3 nucleotides read TGTGCCAGCAGGCACGGACAGGGCAACTATGGCTACACCTTC. Translated: CASRHGQGNYGYTF.

Details on this clone: Its ends do not fully match the called genes, so a read error is possible. V is TRBV5-4 and J is TRBJ2-7; D not certain. The germline CDR1 and CDR2 sequences are SGHNT and YYREEE (reference sequence). The CDR3 totals 16 residues. The CDR3 nucleotides read TGTGCCAGCAACTTGGACGCAGCGAGTAACCCTAACGAGCAGTACTTC. It specifies CASNLDAASNPNEQYF.

The chain has TRBV6-5 and TRBJ1-5, with a tentative D call TRBD1 (6 bases). Per the germline V gene, CDR1 is MNHEY and CDR2 is SVGAGI. The V and J ends lost 5 bases and 2 bases respectively, with 10 bases between them. The CDR3 sequence is 14 residues long. CDR3 nucleotide sequence: TGTGCCAGCAGTCGGGACAAGGGCAATCAGCCCCAGCATTTT. It codes for CASSRDKGNQPQHF.

The J gene is TRBJ2-7, the V gene TRBV29-1; 8 positions match TRBD1. Germline-derived CDR1 and CDR2 are SQVTM and ANQGSEA. Trimming removed 2 bases from V and 4 bases from J; junction bases left unmatched: 4. There are 13 residues in the CDR3. The CDR3 loop is CSVESRTGYEQYF. CDR3 bases: TGCAGCGTTGAAAGCCGGACAGGGTACGAGCAGTACTTC.

The chain recombines TRBV10-3 with TRBJ2-2, with 7 bases lining up with TRBD1. V was pared by 5 bases and J by 0 bases, with 24 bases of the junction left unmatched. The CDR3 length is 22 residues. Germline V lookup: CDR1 ENHRY, CDR2 SYGVKD. CDR3: CAISNHLGETGWGIPNTGELFF. The CDR3 coding sequence is TGTGCCATCAGTAACCACCTCGGAGAGACAGGGTGGGGTATCCCGAACACCGGGGAGCTGTTTTTT.

This clone was recorded only once. The V gene is TRBV4-3, the J gene TRBJ2-3; TRBD1 might be the D (6 bases). Germline CDR1 reads LGHNA; CDR2 reads YSLEER. With 4 bases removed from V and 2 bases from J, the gap between germline ends came to 25 bases. The CDR3 loop spans 19 amino acids. CDR3 sequence reads: CASSLELSPGHTNTDTQYF. The CDR3 nucleotides are TGCGCCAGCAGCCTAGAGCTCTCACCGGGACACACGAACACAGATACGCAGTATTTT.

DNA of the CDR3: TGTGCCAGCAGCGGAGATGACAGTTGTAATTCACCCCTCCACTTT. This codes for CASSGDDSCNSPLHF. The genes are TRBV9 and TRBJ1-6; a possible D gene is TRBD1 (5 bases). Trimming removed 3 bases from V and 6 bases from J, with 13 bases in between. Germline V CDR1 and CDR2: SGDLS, YYNGEE. The CDR3 is 15 amino acids.

This rearrangement joins TRBV4-2 to TRBJ2-5, with 10 bases matching TRBD2. The germline V gene has CDR1 LGHNA and CDR2 YNFKEQ. This CDR3 spans 18 amino acids. The junction had 12 bases not matched to a gene; V was cut back by 4 bases and J by 1 base. CDR3 loop: CASSPGVAGGPLQETQYF. In nucleotides, the CDR3 is TGTGCCAGCAGCCCCGGGGTAGCGGGGGGCCCTCTCCAAGAGACCCAGTACTTC.

J is TRBJ2-7 and V is TRBV9, with 13 bases fitting TRBD2. CDR3 length equals 15 residues. V shed 5 bases and J 2 bases; nucleotides not matched to a gene: 4. CDR1 and CDR2 from the germline V gene are SGDLS and YYNGEE. The CDR3, as DNA: TGTGCCAGCAGTCGGACTAGCGGGAGTCCCTACGAGCAGTACTTC. Translation: CASSRTSGSPYEQYF.

This chain uses TRBV27 with TRBJ1-1, with D perhaps TRBD1 (5 bases). Deletions cut 7 bases from V and 0 bases from J, with 12 bases between. CDR1 is MNHEY and CDR2 is SMNVEV in the germline V gene (reference sequence). CDR3 length equals 14 residues. CDR3 loop: CASKQTVLNTEAFF. CDR3 sequence (DNA): TGTGCCAGCAAACAGACAGTATTGAACACTGAAGCTTTCTTT.

The genes are TRBV10-2 and TRBJ1-5; D is possibly TRBD1 (5 bases). V lost 0 bases and J 3 bases, leaving 21 bases between the germline ends. There are 19 residues in the CDR3. Germline loops: CDR1 WSHSY, CDR2 SAAADI. The CDR3 loop is CASSESATVGREDNQPQHF. The DNA for the CDR3 is TGCGCCAGCAGTGAGTCTGCGACGGTGGGCAGGGAGGACAATCAGCCCCAGCATTTT.

Regarding this clone: Additional DNA sequences in this sample encode the identical CDR3. V usage is TRBV5-1 and J usage is TRBJ2-5, with TRBD2 identical over 7 bases. The CDR3 runs to 14 residues. Germline V gives CDR1 SGHRS, CDR2 YFSETQ. V was clipped by 0 bases and J by 2 bases; unmatched bases: 1. CDR3 DNA sequence: TGCGCCAGCAGCTTGGGGCGGGGGCAAGAGACCCAGTACTTC. It codes for CASSLGRGQETQYF. Using reference TRBV5-1 and TRBJ2-5 for the parts outside the CDR3, the full variable domain is KAGVTQTPRYLIKTRGQQVTLSCSPISGHRSVSWYQQTPGQGLQFLFEYFSETQRNKGNFPGRFSGRQFSNSRSEMNVSTLELGDSALYLCASSLGRGQETQYFGPGTRLLVL.